Listed below are T cell receptor beta chains from one sample, sequenced in a study of neurological immune-mediated disorders. TCRdb independently ran MiXCR on the 5' RACE reads; one entry per CDR3 protein. Among under 70,000 distinct CDR3 sequences listed, around 3.4% were seen once. The sample was PBMCs. These TCRs come from a woman in her sixties with multiple sclerosis. CDR3s include the opening cysteine and the closing phenylalanine or tryptophan. D genes are given only for firm matches. Clone size appears in some rows only: once, few, many, or a class for an expanded clone.

TRBD2,TRBJ2-3,many,TRBV20-1,15,CSGSMSGGAIDTQYF,TGCAGTGGGTCGATGAGCGGGGGGGCGATAGATACGCAGTATTTT
NA,TRBJ2-2,many,TRBV5-1,14,CASSLREYTGELFF,TGCGCCAGCAGCTTAAGGGAATACACCGGGGAGCTGTTTTTT
NA,TRBJ1-1,many,TRBV5-1,12,CASSLDSAKAFF,TGCGCCAGCAGCCTTGACAGTGCCAAAGCTTTCTTT
TRBD2,TRBJ2-7,many,TRBV7-9,14,CASSWTSGIDEQYF,TGTGCCAGCAGCTGGACTAGCGGTATTGACGAGCAGTACTTC
NA,TRBJ2-5,many,TRBV15,14,CATSRRTPGETQYF,TGTGCCACCAGCAGAAGGACCCCGGGGGAGACCCAGTACTTC
NA,TRBJ1-5,few,TRBV28,12,CASSLIGKTQNF,TGTGCCAGCAGTTTGATTGGAAAGACCCAGAATTTT
NA,TRBJ1-2,many,TRBV5-1,17,CASSSGGEQTFNYGYTF,TGCGCCAGCAGCTCGGGGGGAGAACAGACCTTTAACTATGGCTACACCTTC
NA,TRBJ2-5,NA,TRBV4-1,15,CASSQEWTVGENQYF,TGCGCCAGCAGCCAAGAATGGACAGTGGGGGAGAACCAGTACTTC
NA,TRBJ2-2,many,TRBV7-6,16,CASSLLGAQNTGELFF,TGTGCCAGCAGCTTATTGGGAGCTCAGAACACCGGGGAGCTGTTTTTT
TRBD1,TRBJ1-1,many,TRBV7-9,13,CAGATGRNTEAFF,TGTGCCGGGGCGACAGGGCGGAACACTGAAGCTTTCTTT
TRBD2,TRBJ2-2,many,TRBV5-1,19,CASSLEVAGSVWGPGELFF,TGCGCCAGCAGCTTGGAGGTAGCGGGATCGGTATGGGGACCCGGGGAGCTGTTTTTT
NA,TRBJ1-3,many,TRBV12-3/TRBV12-4,13,CASAGVLGNTIYF,TGTGCCAGCGCTGGGGTGCTTGGAAACACCATATATTTT
NA,TRBJ2-7,many,TRBV2,11,CASSSRPEQYF,TGTGCCAGCAGTTCTCGACCCGAGCAGTACTTC
TRBD1,TRBJ2-7,many,TRBV20-1,14,CSAQSGTGALEQYF,TGCAGTGCTCAATCCGGGACAGGGGCGCTGGAGCAGTACTTC